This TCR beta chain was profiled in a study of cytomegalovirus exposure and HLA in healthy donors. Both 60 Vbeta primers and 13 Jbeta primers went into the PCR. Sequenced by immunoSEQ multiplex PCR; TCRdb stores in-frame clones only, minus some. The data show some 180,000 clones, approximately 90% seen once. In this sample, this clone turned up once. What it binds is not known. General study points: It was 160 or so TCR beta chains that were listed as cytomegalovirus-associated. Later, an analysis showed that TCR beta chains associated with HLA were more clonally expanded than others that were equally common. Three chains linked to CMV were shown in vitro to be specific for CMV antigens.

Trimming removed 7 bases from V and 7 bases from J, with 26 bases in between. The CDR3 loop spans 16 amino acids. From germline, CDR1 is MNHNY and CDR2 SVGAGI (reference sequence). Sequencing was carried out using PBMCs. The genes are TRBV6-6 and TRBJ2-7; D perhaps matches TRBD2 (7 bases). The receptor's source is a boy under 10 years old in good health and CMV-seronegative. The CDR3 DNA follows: TGTGCCAGCACCGGAGGGGGACTACCGCGAGTCGCGGAGCAGTACTTC. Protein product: CASTGGGLPRVAEQYF.